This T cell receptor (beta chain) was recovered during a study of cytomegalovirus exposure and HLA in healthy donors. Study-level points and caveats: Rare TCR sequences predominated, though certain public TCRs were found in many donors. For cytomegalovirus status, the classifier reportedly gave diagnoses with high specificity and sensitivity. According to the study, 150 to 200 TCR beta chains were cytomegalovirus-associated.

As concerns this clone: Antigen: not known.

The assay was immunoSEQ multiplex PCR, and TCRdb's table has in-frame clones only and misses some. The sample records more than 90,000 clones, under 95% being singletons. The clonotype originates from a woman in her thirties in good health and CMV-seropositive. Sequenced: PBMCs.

CDR3 in amino acids: CASSQVGGVVSNQPQHF. In DNA form, the CDR3 reads TGCGCCAGCAGCCAGGTCGGGGGGGTAGTTAGCAATCAGCCCCAGCATTTT. The chain recombines TRBV4-3 with TRBJ1-5; a possible D gene is TRBD1 (5 bases). Germline CDR1 is LGHNA and CDR2 is YSLEER. V gave up 3 bases and J gave up 0 bases, with 15 bases separating them. This CDR3 contains 17 residues.